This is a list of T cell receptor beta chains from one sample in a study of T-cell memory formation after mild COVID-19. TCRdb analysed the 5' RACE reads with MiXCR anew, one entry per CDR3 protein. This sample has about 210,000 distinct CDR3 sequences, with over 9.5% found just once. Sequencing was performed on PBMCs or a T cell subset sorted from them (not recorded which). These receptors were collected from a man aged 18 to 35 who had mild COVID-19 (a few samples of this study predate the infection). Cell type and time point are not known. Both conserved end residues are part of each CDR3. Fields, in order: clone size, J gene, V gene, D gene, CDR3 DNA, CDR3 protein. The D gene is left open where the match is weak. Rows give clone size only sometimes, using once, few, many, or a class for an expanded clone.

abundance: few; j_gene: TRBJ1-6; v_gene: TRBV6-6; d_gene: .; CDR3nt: TGTGCCAGCAGTTACATCGAGAATTCACCCCTCCACTTT; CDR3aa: CASSYIENSPLHF
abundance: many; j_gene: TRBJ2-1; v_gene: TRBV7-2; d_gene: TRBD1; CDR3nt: TGTGCCAGCAGCCCACGACAGGGATCCAATGAGCAGTTCTTC; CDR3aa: CASSPRQGSNEQFF
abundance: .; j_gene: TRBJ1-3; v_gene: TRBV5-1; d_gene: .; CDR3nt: TGCGCCAGCAGCTGGGACGGCCGAAACACCATATATTTT; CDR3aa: CASSWDGRNTIYF
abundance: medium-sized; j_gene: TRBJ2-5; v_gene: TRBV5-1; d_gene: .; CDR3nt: TGCGCCAGCAGCTTGGGGAATGGAGAAGAGACCCAGTACTTC; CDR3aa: CASSLGNGEETQYF
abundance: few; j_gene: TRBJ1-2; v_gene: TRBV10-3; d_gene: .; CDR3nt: TGTGCCATCAGTGAGCGGGGGGAAGGTGGCTACACCTTC; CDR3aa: CAISERGEGGYTF
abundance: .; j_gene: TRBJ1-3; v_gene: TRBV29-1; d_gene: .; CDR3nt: TGCAGCGTTGAAGGGATACCTGGAAACACCATATATTTT; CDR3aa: CSVEGIPGNTIYF
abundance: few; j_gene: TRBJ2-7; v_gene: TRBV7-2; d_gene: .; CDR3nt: TGTGCCAGCAGCTTAGATCCTAGGGGTTGGGAGCAGTACTTC; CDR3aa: CASSLDPRGWEQYF
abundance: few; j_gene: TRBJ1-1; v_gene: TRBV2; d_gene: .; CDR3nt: TGTGCCAGCAGTGATCTGGGGACGAACACTGAAGCTTTCTTT; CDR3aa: CASSDLGTNTEAFF
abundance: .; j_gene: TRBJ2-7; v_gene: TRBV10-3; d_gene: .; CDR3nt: TGTGCCATCATGGGGGGCGACGAGCAGTACTTC; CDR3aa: CAIMGGDEQYF
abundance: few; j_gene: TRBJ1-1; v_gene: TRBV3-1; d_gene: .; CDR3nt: TGTGCCAGCAGCCCCTGGACAGCTAATGACAAGAACACTGAAGCTTTCTTT; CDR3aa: CASSPWTANDKNTEAFF
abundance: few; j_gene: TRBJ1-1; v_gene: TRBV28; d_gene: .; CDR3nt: TGTGCCAGCAGTTTATCCGGGGGTTACACTGAAGCTTTCTTT; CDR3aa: CASSLSGGYTEAFF
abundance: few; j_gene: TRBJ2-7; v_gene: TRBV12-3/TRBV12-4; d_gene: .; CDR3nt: TGTGCCAGCAGAAGGACAGCCAGCTCCTACGAGCAGTACTTC; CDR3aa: CASRRTASSYEQYF
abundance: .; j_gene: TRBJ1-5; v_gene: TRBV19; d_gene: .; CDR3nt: TGTGCCAGTAGTATAGGGCCCGGGCGTCGAGGGGGTCAGCCCCAGCATTTT; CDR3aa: CASSIGPGRRGGQPQHF
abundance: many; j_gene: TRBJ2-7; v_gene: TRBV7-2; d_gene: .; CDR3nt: TGTGCCAGCAGCAGAGGGGTTCAGCTATCCTACGAGCAGTACTTC; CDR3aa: CASSRGVQLSYEQYF
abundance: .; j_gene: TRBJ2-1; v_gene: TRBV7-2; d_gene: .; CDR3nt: TGTGCCAGCAGCTTGCAGGGGGGGGATGAGCAGTTCTTC; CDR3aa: CASSLQGGDEQFF
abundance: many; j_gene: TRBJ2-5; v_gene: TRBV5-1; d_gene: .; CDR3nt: TGCGCCAGCAGCTTGGCGCCCTTAGGCGAGACCCAGTACTTC; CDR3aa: CASSLAPLGETQYF
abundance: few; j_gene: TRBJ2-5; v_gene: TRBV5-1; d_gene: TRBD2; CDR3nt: TGCGCCAGCAGCCAAGGACTAGCCCAAGAGACCCAGTACTTC; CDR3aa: CASSQGLAQETQYF
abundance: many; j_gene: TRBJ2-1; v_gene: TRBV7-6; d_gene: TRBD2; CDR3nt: TGTGCCAGCAGCTTAGACCGAGCGGGGGCTTACAATGAGCAGTTCTTC; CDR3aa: CASSLDRAGAYNEQFF
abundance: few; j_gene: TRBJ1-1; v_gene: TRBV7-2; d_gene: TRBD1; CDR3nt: TGTGCCAGCAGCCCGGGGACAGGCCGTTCGACTGAAGCTTTCTTT; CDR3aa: CASSPGTGRSTEAFF
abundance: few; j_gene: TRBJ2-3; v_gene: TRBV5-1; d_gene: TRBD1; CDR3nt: TGCGCCAGCAGCTTAGGGCAGGGGGTAGGTCTTCGGTATTTT; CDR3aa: CASSLGQGVGLRYF
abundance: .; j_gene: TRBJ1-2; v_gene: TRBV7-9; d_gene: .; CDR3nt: TGTGCCAGCAGCTTGGCCGGGTCAGGGGACGCGTATGGCTACACCTTC; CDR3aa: CASSLAGSGDAYGYTF
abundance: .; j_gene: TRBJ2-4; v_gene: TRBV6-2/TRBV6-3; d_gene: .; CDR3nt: TGTGCCAGCAATAAGGGAACCAAAAACATTCAGTACTTC; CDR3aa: CASNKGTKNIQYF
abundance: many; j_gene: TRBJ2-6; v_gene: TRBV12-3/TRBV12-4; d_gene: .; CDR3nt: TGTGCCAGCAGCTTTGACACCTCTGGGGCCAACGTCCTGACTTTC; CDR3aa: CASSFDTSGANVLTF
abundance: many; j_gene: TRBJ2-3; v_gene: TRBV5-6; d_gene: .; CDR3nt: TGTGCCAGCAGCTCTCCCCAGCGGGGCACAGATACGCAGTATTTT; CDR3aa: CASSSPQRGTDTQYF
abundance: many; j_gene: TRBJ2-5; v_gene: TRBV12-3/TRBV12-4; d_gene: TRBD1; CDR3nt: TGTGCCAGCAGCGCCGGGACAGGAGAGACCCAGTACTTC; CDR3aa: CASSAGTGETQYF
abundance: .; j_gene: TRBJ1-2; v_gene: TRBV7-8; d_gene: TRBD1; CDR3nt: TGTGCCAGCAGCTTAGCGGGACAGGGCCCCTATGGCTACACCTTC; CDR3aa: CASSLAGQGPYGYTF
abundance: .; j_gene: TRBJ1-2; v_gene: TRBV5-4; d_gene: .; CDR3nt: TGTGCCAGCAGCTTGGGCCCCTCCTACACCTTC; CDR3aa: CASSLGPSYTF
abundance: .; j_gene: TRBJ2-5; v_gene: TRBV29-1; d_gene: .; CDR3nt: TGCAGCGTTTCTCGGGCCGGGGAGACCCAGTACTTC; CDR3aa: CSVSRAGETQYF
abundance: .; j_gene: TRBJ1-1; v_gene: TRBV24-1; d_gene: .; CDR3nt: TGTGCCACCAGTGATGCGAACGGGGGCAGGACTGAAGCTTTCTTT; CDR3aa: CATSDANGGRTEAFF
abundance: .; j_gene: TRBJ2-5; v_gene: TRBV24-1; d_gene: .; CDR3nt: TGTGCCACCAGTGACGCCAGCGTAGAGACCCAGTACTTC; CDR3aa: CATSDASVETQYF
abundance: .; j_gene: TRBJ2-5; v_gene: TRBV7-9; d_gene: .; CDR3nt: TGTGCCAGCAGCTTAGCCACCGGGACCGGCCCCCAGTACTTC; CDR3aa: CASSLATGTGPQYF
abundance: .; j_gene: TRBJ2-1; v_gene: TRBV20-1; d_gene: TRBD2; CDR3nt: TGCAGTGCTAGAGCGGATGCGGGGGGCCACAATGAGCAGTTCTTC; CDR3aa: CSARADAGGHNEQFF
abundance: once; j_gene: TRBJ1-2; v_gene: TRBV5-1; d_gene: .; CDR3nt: TGCGCCAGCAGCTTAGGGGAGGGTCACTATGGCTACACCTTC; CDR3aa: CASSLGEGHYGYTF
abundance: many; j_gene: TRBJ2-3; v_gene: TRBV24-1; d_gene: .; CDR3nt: TGTGCCACCGGGGGCCGGAGCAGTCCACTAACGCAGTATTTT; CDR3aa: CATGGRSSPLTQYF
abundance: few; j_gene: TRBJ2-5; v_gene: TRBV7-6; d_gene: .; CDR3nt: TGTGCCAGCAGCCGTCCCCGGCCGACGCGGGGAGAGACCCAGTACTTC; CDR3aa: CASSRPRPTRGETQYF
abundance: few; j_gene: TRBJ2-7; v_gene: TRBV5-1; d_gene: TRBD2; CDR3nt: TGCGCCAGCAGCAACGTAGCGGGGTCCTACGAGCAGTACTTC; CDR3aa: CASSNVAGSYEQYF
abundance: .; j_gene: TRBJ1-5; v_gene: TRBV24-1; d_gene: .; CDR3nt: TGTGCCACCAGTGAGGGTGGACACCTGAATCAGCCCCAGCATTTT; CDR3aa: CATSEGGHLNQPQHF
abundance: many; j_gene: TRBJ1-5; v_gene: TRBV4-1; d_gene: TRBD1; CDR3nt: TGCGCCAGCAGCCAGGGGACAGGGGTGGGTCAGCCCCAGCATTTT; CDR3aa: CASSQGTGVGQPQHF
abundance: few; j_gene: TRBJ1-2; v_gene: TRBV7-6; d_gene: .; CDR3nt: TGTGCCAGCAGCTTTGCCGGGGGAGAGGAGGGCTACACCTTC; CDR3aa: CASSFAGGEEGYTF
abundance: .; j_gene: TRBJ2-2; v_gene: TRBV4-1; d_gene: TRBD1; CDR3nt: TGCGCCAGCAGCCAGCCGACAGGGTCCGGGGAGCTGTTTTTT; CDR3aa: CASSQPTGSGELFF
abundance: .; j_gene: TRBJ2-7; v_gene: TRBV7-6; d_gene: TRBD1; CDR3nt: TGTGCCAGCAGCTTAGTCGCATTCAGGGACAGGGGATCGGGCGAGCAGTACTTC; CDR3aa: CASSLVAFRDRGSGEQYF
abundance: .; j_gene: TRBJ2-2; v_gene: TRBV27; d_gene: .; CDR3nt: TGTGCCAGCCTCCCCGTTGCGAACACCGGGGAGCTGTTTTTT; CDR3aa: CASLPVANTGELFF
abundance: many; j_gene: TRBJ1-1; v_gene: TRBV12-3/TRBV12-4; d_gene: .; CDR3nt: TGTGCCAGCAGACACCGGAGGCTGAACACTGAAGCTTTCTTT; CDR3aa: CASRHRRLNTEAFF
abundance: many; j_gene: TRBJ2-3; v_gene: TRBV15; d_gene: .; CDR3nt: TGTGCCACCAGCAGAGGTGGAGATACGCAGTATTTT; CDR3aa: CATSRGGDTQYF
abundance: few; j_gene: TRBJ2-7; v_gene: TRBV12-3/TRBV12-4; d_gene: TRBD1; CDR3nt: TGTGCCAGCAGTTTCGGACAGGGCGAGCAGTACTTC; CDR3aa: CASSFGQGEQYF
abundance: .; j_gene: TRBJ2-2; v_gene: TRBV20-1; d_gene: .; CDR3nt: TGCAGTGCTAGTAAAGGGCATACGAACACCGGGGAGCTGTTTTTT; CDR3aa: CSASKGHTNTGELFF
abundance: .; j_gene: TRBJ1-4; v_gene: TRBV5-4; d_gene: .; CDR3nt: TGTGCCAGCAGCTTGAAGCGGGCAACTAATGAAAAACTGTTTTTT; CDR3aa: CASSLKRATNEKLFF
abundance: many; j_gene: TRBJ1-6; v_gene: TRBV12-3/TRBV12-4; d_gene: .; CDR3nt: TGTGCCAGCAGTCCCGGACAGACTACCTATAATTCACCCCTCCACTTT; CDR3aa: CASSPGQTTYNSPLHF
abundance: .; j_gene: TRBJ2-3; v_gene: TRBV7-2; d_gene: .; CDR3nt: TGTGCCAGCAGCTTAGTTGGGACCGAGCAGGCAGATACGCAGTATTTT; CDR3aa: CASSLVGTEQADTQYF
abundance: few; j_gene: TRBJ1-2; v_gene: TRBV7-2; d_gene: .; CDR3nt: TGTGCCAGCAGCTCCCAAAGGGGACTCCAAGGCGATGGCTACACCTTC; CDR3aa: CASSSQRGLQGDGYTF
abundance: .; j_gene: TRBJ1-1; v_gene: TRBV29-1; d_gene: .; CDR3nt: TGCAGCGTTGATTGGGGGCCTAGCACTGAAGCTTTCTTT; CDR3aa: CSVDWGPSTEAFF
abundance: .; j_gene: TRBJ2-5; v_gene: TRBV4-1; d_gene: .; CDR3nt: TGCGCCAGCAGCCAAGAAGAATCCGGGGGCCAAGAGACCCAGTACTTC; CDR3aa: CASSQEESGGQETQYF
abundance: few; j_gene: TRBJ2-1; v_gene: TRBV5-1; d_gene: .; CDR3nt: TGCGCCAGCAGCTTCCAGGGAATCGGGGAGCAGTTCTTC; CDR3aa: CASSFQGIGEQFF
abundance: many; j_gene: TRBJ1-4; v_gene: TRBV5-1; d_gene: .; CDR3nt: TGCGCCAGCAGCACGCAAGGGCCTGGGATTGGTGAAAAACTGTTTTTT; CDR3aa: CASSTQGPGIGEKLFF
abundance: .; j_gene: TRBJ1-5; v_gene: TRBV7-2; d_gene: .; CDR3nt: TGTGCCAGCGCCCCCCAACCCGTCGATCAGCCCCAGCATTTT; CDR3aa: CASAPQPVDQPQHF